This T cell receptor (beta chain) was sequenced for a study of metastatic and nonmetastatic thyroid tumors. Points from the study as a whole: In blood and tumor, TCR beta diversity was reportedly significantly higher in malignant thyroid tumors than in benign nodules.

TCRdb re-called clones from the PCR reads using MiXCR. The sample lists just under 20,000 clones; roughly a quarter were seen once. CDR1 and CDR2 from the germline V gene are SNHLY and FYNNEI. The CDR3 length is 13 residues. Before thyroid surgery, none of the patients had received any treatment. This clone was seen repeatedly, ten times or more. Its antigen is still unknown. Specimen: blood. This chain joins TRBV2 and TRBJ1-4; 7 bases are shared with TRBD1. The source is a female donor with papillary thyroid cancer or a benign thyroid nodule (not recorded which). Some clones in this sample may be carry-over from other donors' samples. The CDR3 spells CGGGNSTNEKLFF. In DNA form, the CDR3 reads TGTGGAGGGGGCAACTCAACTAATGAAAAACTGTTTTTT.